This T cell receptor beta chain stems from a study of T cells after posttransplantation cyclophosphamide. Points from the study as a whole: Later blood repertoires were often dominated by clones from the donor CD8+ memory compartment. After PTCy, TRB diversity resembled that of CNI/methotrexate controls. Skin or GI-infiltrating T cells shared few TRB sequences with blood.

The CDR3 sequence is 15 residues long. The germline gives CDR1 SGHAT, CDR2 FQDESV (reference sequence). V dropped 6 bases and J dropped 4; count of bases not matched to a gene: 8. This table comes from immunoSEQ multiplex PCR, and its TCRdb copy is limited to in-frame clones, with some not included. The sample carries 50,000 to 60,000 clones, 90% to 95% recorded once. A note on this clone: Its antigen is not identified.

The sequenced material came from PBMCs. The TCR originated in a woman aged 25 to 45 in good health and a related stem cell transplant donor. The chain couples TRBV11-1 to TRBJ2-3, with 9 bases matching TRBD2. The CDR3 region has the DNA TGTGCCAGCAGTTTGGGCGGGGGGGAGGCAGATACGCAGTATTTT. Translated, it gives CASSLGGGEADTQYF.